The TCR beta chain under discussion was sequenced for a study of blood T cell repertoires in COVID-19. Study details: Sample material is recorded as cDNA or gDNA derived from T cells, B-cell-depleted T cells, or PBMCs.

In the original processing: Estimated nucleated cell counts came from reference gene primer amplification. The data were produced by immunoSEQ multiplex PCR, yet TCRdb's version contains in-frame clones alone and is incomplete. For V, J and clone size, that table is used; D and trimming come from the DNA. This sample has more than 65,000 clones, with 75% to 85% found just once. Germline V gene lookup returns CDR1 SGHKS and CDR2 YYEKEE (reference sequence). J lost 5 bases, V lost 5 bases, and 5 bases had no gene match. The CDR3 loop spans 13 amino acids. Sequenced: peripheral blood. The TCR comes from a man under 40 with COVID-19, enrolled during active disease. The gene calls are TRBV5-5 and TRBJ2-7; 9 nucleotides match TRBD1. The CDR3 spells CASRGDRENEQYF. The CDR3 DNA sequence: TGTGCCAGCAGGGGGGACAGGGAAAACGAGCAGTACTTC.